This passage covers 30 T cell receptor beta chains from one sample sequenced in a study of regulatory T cells in long-lasting Graves disease. As to time point: persistent/refractory GD, antithyroid drugs over 5 years with positive TRAb. There was RNA extracted from PBMCs, and the TCR library was made from it. Investigators prepared the TCR beta libraries by applying iRepertoire HTBI primers and Arm-PCR of CDR3 regions. TCRdb called the multiplex PCR reads again in MiXCR, with one record for every CDR3 protein. The sample yields roughly 490,000 distinct CDR3 sequences, approximately 22% seen once. The sequences come from peripheral blood mononuclear cells (PBMCs), collected when the disease was refractory, from a patient treated with antithyroid drugs. These receptors were obtained from a female donor with Graves disease.

In this sample, this clonotype turned up many times. The rearrangement links TRBV6-2 or TRBV6-3 to TRBJ2-7, with a possible D match to TRBD1 (5 bases). V shed 7 bases and J shed 0 bases, with 10 bases lying between them. The CDR3 length is 13 residues. The germline V gene encodes CDR1 MNHEY and CDR2 SVGEGT. The CDR3 DNA follows: TGTGCCAGCAAAGACAGTGACTCCTACGAGCAGTACTTC. Its translation is CASKDSDSYEQYF.

In the case of this clonotype: Compared with germline, one end of the junction differs, possibly owing to a read error. This chain links TRBV30 with TRBJ2-5, with D possibly being TRBD2 (5 bases). The germline gives CDR1 GTSNPN, CDR2 SVGIG (reference sequence). This CDR3 comprises 13 residues. The CDR3 nucleotides read TGTGCCTGGAGTTGGGGTGGGAGCGAGACCCTGTACTTC. This gives the protein CAWSWGGSETLYF.

This clonotype was seen repeatedly, ten times or more. The chain uses TRBV2 and TRBJ1-6, with D unclear. Germline CDR1 SNHLY, CDR2 FYNNEI. Trimming removed 3 bases at V and 10 bases at J, with 13 bases between. This CDR3 spans 14 amino acids. The CDR3 DNA reads as TGTGCCAGCAGTGAGGTACCCGGGAACTCACCCCTCCACTTT. This translates into CASSEVPGNSPLHF.

This clonotype was counted only a few times. The V gene is TRBV13, the J gene TRBJ2-7; TRBD1 agrees at 9 bases. The CDR3 is 14 residues long. CDR1 PRHDT and CDR2 FYEKMQ come from the germline V gene (reference sequence). Trimming removed 2 bases from V and 4 bases from J; junction bases left unmatched: 3. The CDR3 region has the DNA TGTGCCAGCAGCTTACGGGACAGGGAATACGAGCAGTACTTC. Translated, it gives CASSLRDREYEQYF.

This clonotype has a handful of counts. The junction departs from germline at one end; a sequencing error may be responsible. This chain joins TRBV5-8 and TRBJ2-5; TRBD2 matches at 9 bases. Germline lookup yields CDR1 SGHTS and CDR2 YDEGEE. The CDR3 runs to 16 residues. The DNA of the CDR3 is TGTGCCAGCAGCTTGGTGTCTAGCGGGGTGTTAGAGGCCCAGTACTTC. It codes for CASSLVSSGVLEAQYF.

This clonotype was detected ten times or more. This chain joins TRBV2 and TRBJ2-5; D is uncertain. Germline V gene lookup returns CDR1 SNHLY and CDR2 FYNNEI. This CDR3 is 12 amino acids long. Trimming took 11 bases from V and 5 from J, leaving 15 bases between them. The CDR3 is CACLVTGETQYF. CDR3 coding DNA: TGTGCCTGTCTGGTGACTGGGGAGACCCAGTACTTC. Filled out from reference TRBV2 and TRBJ2-5, the complete variable domain reads EPEVTQTPSHQVTQMGQEVILRCVPISNHLYFYWYRQILGQKVEFLVSFYNNEISEKSEIFDDQFSVERPDGSNFTLKIRSTKLEDSAMYFCACLVTGETQYFGPGTRLLVL.

This clonotype was recorded only once. A much larger clone is a single base away; this may be a read error. The chain joins TRBV20-1 to TRBJ2-5, with TRBD2 matching over 7 bases. This CDR3 spans 13 amino acids. CDR1 DFQATT and CDR2 SNEGSKA come from the germline V gene (reference sequence). CDR3 in amino acids: CSSSGGAGETKYF. As DNA, the CDR3 is TGCAGTTCGTCCGGAGGGGCGGGAGAGACCAAGTACTTC.

V and J are TRBV7-9 and TRBJ2-2; the D gene is possibly TRBD2 (5 bases). Trimming shortened V by 4 bases and J by 5 bases, and 17 bases separated the two germline ends. The CDR3 runs 16 residues. CDR1 and CDR2 from the germline V gene are SEHNR and FQNEAQ (reference sequence). CDR3 nucleotide sequence: TGTGCCAGCAGCTCTTACGAACGAGGGATTACCGGGGAGCTGTTTTTT. Translated: CASSSYERGITGELFF.

This clonotype showed up many times. In nucleotides, the CDR3 is TGTGCCAGCAGCCTCGGGGGGGGGAAGACCCAGTACTTC. The encoded protein is CASSLGGGKTQYF. This chain joins TRBV18 and TRBJ2-5, with 8 bases aligning to TRBD2. The CDR3 is 13 residues long. V lost 8 bases to trimming and J lost 6 bases; unmatched junction nucleotides: 8. Looked up from germline, CDR1 is KGHSH and CDR2 is LQKENI.

The rearrangement joins TRBV12-3 or TRBV12-4 to TRBJ2-2; D perhaps matches TRBD1 (6 bases). Trimming took 7 bases from V and 5 from J, leaving 20 bases between them. The CDR3 length is 16 residues. The CDR3 DNA is TGTGCCAGCACCAACCTTGCAGGGGAAAAAACCGGGGAGCTGTTTTTT. This codes for CASTNLAGEKTGELFF.

This clonotype was counted ten times or more. The chain links TRBV28 to TRBJ1-6, with D possibly TRBD1 on 5 matching bases. This CDR3 region has 14 residues. CDR1 MDHEN and CDR2 SYDVKM come from the germline V gene. Trimming shortened V by 2 bases and J by 8 bases, and 10 bases separated the two germline ends. The CDR3 DNA reads TGTGCCAGCAGTTTAGCGGGGCTGGATTCACCCCTCCACTTT. Its translation is CASSLAGLDSPLHF.

This clonotype was counted ten times or more. The rearrangement links TRBV12-3 or TRBV12-4 to TRBJ2-2, with 7 positions matching TRBD1. The junction had 11 bases not matched to a gene; V was cut back by 6 bases and J by 4 bases. The CDR3 contains 16 residues. The CDR3 spells CASRYWGQKSTGELFF. The DNA of the CDR3 is TGTGCCAGCAGGTACTGGGGACAGAAAAGCACCGGGGAGCTGTTTTTT.

Many counts were recorded for this clonotype. The CDR3 reads CSAMTANEAFF. The CDR3 DNA follows: TGCAGTGCTATGACAGCAAATGAAGCTTTCTTT. The V and J genes are TRBV20-1 and TRBJ1-1; maybe TRBD1 (5 bases). The CDR3 totals 11 residues. Trimming shortened V by 4 bases and J by 7 bases, and 10 bases separated the two germline ends. Germline V CDR1 and CDR2: DFQATT, SNEGSKA (reference sequence).

This clonotype was detected ten times or more. The rearrangement uses TRBV27 and TRBJ2-2, with D unclear. The CDR3 spans 20 residues. Trimming stripped 0 bases from V and 4 bases from J, with 24 bases between. Germline V CDR1 and CDR2: MNHEY, SMNVEV (reference sequence). CDR3 sequence reads: CASSLSSVWRTGLGTGELFF. The DNA of the CDR3 is TGTGCCAGCAGTTTATCGTCAGTTTGGCGTACTGGGCTTGGCACCGGGGAGCTGTTTTTT.

The sample holds a few counts of this clonotype. This may be a read error: a much more frequent sequence differs by one nucleotide. V and J are TRBV30 and TRBJ2-5; no firm D call. Germline-derived CDR1 and CDR2 are GTSNPN and SVGIG (reference sequence). Deletions cut 5 bases from V and 0 bases from J, with 10 bases between. This CDR3 has 13 amino acids. CDR3 coding DNA: TGTGCCTGGGAACGCGAGTACCAAGAGACCCAGTACTTC. Protein sequence: CAWEREYQETQYF.

The chain combines TRBV13 with TRBJ2-7; D is undetermined. V lost 0 bases and J lost 2, with 14 bases in between. The CDR3 covers 16 residues. The V gene's germline CDR1 is PRHDT and CDR2 FYEKMQ (reference sequence). Written as DNA, the CDR3 is TGTGCCAGCAGCTTAGGCCACGGCCTGAAAACCTACGAGCAGTACTTC. Protein: CASSLGHGLKTYEQYF.

This clonotype has a handful of counts. CDR3 nucleotide sequence: TGTGCCAGCACTCTGGGTCGGGGACAGGGTGGTCTCGGGGAGCTGTTTTTT. Translating it yields CASTLGRGQGGLGELFF. The V and J genes are TRBV27 and TRBJ2-2; 9 nucleotides align to TRBD1. With V trimmed by 7 bases and J by 7 bases, 16 bases remained unmatched. The CDR3 is made up of 17 amino acids. Germline V gene sequence: CDR1 MNHEY, CDR2 SMNVEV (reference sequence).

This sequence joins TRBV11-2 and TRBJ2-1, with D tentatively TRBD1 (5 bases). The CDR3 is 13 residues long. Between the trimmed V and J ends, which lost 5 bases and 6 bases, there was a span of 11 bases. Germline CDR1 and CDR2: SGHAT and FQNNGV. In nucleotides, the CDR3 is TGTGCCAGCAGCCCCCTACAGGTCAATGAGCAGTTCTTC. Encoded protein: CASSPLQVNEQFF.

This chain joins TRBV5-1 and TRBJ2-2; TRBD2 agrees at 8 bases. Trimming at V came to 1 base and at J to 3 bases, leaving 14 bases not matched to a gene. The CDR3 has 19 amino acids. Germline V gene data show CDR1 as SGHRS and CDR2 as YFSETQ. The CDR3 bases are TGCGCCAGCAGCTTGATGAAAGCGGGAGTTAGGGAATACACCGGGGAGCTGTTTTTT. This sequence encodes CASSLMKAGVREYTGELFF.

This clonotype has only a few counts. This rearrangement joins TRBV5-1 to TRBJ1-4; weak D call: TRBD1 (5 bases). The CDR3 covers 18 residues. Trimming removed 2 bases at V and 9 bases at J, with 26 bases between. Germline loops: CDR1 SGHRS, CDR2 YFSETQ. The DNA for the CDR3 is TGCGCCAGCAGCTTTGGGTTGAGTTCGGTTGCGGGGGTGAAAAAACTGTTTTTT. Protein: CASSFGLSSVAGVKKLFF.

The sample holds many counts of this clonotype. The rearrangement links TRBV29-1 to TRBJ2-7, with TRBD2 matching 10 bases. Germline-derived CDR1 and CDR2 are SQVTM and ANQGSEA. V was pared by 7 bases and J by 2 bases, with 2 bases of the junction left unmatched. The CDR3 has 12 residues. As DNA, the CDR3 is TGCAGCGCTGGACTAGCGGCCTACGAGCAGTACTTC. Protein: CSAGLAAYEQYF.

The chain has TRBV19 and TRBJ2-2, with a possible D match to TRBD2 (5 bases). CDR3 length equals 15 residues. Germline V gene data show CDR1 as LNHDA and CDR2 as SQIVND (reference sequence). Trimming left V 0 bases short and J 6 bases short, with 11 bases between. Written as DNA, the CDR3 is TGTGCCAGTAGTATAGAGAGGACTGGCGCCGGGGAGCTGTTTTTT. Translating gives CASSIERTGAGELFF.

In its sample, this clonotype was seen many times. The V call is TRBV2, the J call TRBJ1-4; TRBD1 matches 8 bases. V shed 2 bases, J shed 8 bases, and the junction held 4 bases outside the gene matches. Germline-derived CDR1 and CDR2 are SNHLY and FYNNEI. This CDR3 comprises 14 residues. CDR3 residues: CASSEPGGQEKLFF. CDR3 DNA: TGTGCCAGCAGTGAACCAGGGGGCCAGGAAAAACTGTTTTTT.

This clonotype came up many times. The chain employs TRBV6-4 and TRBJ2-2; 10 bases align to TRBD2. Germline V gene sequence: CDR1 MRHNA, CDR2 SNTAGT. V was pared by 2 bases and J by 6 bases, with 6 bases of the junction left unmatched. This CDR3 is 16 amino acids long. CDR3: CASSDASGREAGELFF. The CDR3 DNA follows: TGTGCCAGCAGTGACGCTAGCGGGAGAGAGGCCGGGGAGCTGTTTTTT.

The rearrangement joins TRBV7-9 to TRBJ2-7, with 7 bases aligning to TRBD1. The ends lost 2 bases at V and 1 base at J; junction bases unmatched: 2. Germline assignment: CDR1 SEHNR and CDR2 FQNEAQ (reference sequence). CDR3 length equals 14 residues. The CDR3 bases are TGTGCCAGCAGCTTAACAGGGGAGTCCTACGAGCAGTACTTC. It translates to CASSLTGESYEQYF.

The rearrangement joins TRBV10-3 to TRBJ2-7; a possible D gene is TRBD1 (6 bases). The CDR3 totals 13 residues. Germline CDR1 reads ENHRY; CDR2 reads SYGVKD. V gave up 9 bases and J gave up 2 bases, with 14 bases separating them. The CDR3: CAMDSYGTYEQYF. The CDR3 DNA follows: TGTGCCATGGACAGTTACGGTACCTACGAGCAGTACTTC.

A few counts support this clonotype. V is TRBV20-1 and J is TRBJ1-1, with D perhaps matching TRBD1 (5 bases). The CDR3 consists of 15 residues. V dropped 3 bases and J dropped 11 bases, with 25 bases sitting between them. CDR1 DFQATT and CDR2 SNEGSKA come from the germline V gene (reference sequence). This CDR3 is CSASPREGTQISAFF. The CDR3 DNA reads TGCAGTGCTAGCCCCAGGGAGGGGACTCAGATCTCGGCTTTCTTT.

The chain has TRBV29-1 and TRBJ1-1; no definite D call. Germline V gene lookup returns CDR1 SQVTM and CDR2 ANQGSEA. CDR3 size: 11 residues. V lost 3 bases and J 6 bases, leaving 8 bases between the germline ends. Written as DNA, the CDR3 is TGCAGCGTTGATTGGGTCTCTGAAGCTTTCTTT. Its protein product is CSVDWVSEAFF.

The DNA of the CDR3 is TGTGCCAGCAGCTTTGGGACTAGCTCTGGGGCCAACGTCCTGACTTTC. Amino acid sequence: CASSFGTSSGANVLTF. J is TRBJ2-6 and V is TRBV11-2; 8 bases align to TRBD2. Trimming cost V 3 bases and J 0 bases; bases outside gene matches: 1. Germline lookup yields CDR1 SGHAT and CDR2 FQNNGV. This CDR3 is built from 16 residues.

This clonotype has ten or more counts. The chain employs TRBV29-1 and TRBJ2-7, with D perhaps assigned TRBD1 or TRBD2 (7 bases each). The CDR3 length is 12 residues. Germline V gene lookup returns CDR1 SQVTM and CDR2 ANQGSEA. V was cut by 8 bases and J by 6 bases, with 17 bases left in between. CDR3 nucleotides: TGCAGCTCAAGACAGGGAGGGGGCGAGCAGTACTTC. Protein sequence: CSSRQGGGEQYF.